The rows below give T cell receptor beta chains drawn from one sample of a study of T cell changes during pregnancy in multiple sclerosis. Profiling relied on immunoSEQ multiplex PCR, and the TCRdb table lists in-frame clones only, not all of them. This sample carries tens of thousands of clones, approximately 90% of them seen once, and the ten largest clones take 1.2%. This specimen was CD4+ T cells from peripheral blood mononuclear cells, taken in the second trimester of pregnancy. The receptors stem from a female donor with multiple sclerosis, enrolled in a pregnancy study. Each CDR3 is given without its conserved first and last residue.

CDR3 protein: ASSSTGGNIQY; V gene: TRBV2; J gene: TRBJ2-4
CDR3 protein: SASQGPYEQY; V gene: TRBV29-1; J gene: TRBJ2-7
CDR3 protein: ASSLLAGGQNTGELF; V gene: TRBV5-1; J gene: TRBJ2-2
CDR3 protein: ASSQDGGAAYEQY; V gene: TRBV14; J gene: TRBJ2-7
CDR3 protein: ASSLQGELYEQY; V gene: TRBV19; J gene: TRBJ2-7
CDR3 protein: ASSVEGSAEAF; V gene: TRBV9; J gene: TRBJ1-1
CDR3 protein: ASSLGQSYSGNTIY; V gene: TRBV7-2; J gene: TRBJ1-3
CDR3 protein: ASTQGEEANEKLF; V gene: TRBV5-1; J gene: TRBJ1-4
CDR3 protein: ASSYSGPKGTDTQY; V gene: TRBV6-5; J gene: TRBJ2-3
CDR3 protein: ASSELAANTGELF; V gene: TRBV19; J gene: TRBJ2-2
CDR3 protein: ASSVRTGGSNTEAF; V gene: TRBV6-1; J gene: TRBJ1-1
CDR3 protein: ASSPGQGSRSGANVLT; V gene: TRBV7-2; J gene: TRBJ2-6
CDR3 protein: AISEGGARFNEQF; V gene: TRBV10-3; J gene: TRBJ2-1